Presented here are 25 T cell receptor beta chains from one specimen sequenced in a study of graft-versus-host responses after intestinal transplantation. TCRdb's copy holds only in-frame clones and misses some; the assay was immunoSEQ multiplex PCR. The profile shows 81,000 or so clones, 85% to 95% of them singletons. Their cognate antigens are unknown. Sequencing was performed on unstimulated CD8+ T cells sorted from spleen or lymph node cells, taken before transplant. The source is a human donor who was the organ donor for an intestinal transplant.

This rearrangement joins TRBV4-1 to TRBJ2-3, with D hard to call. Germline CDR1 is MGHRA and CDR2 is YSYEKL. The ends were cut back, 1 base at V and 0 bases at J, with 5 bases in the middle. This CDR3 comprises 14 residues. CDR3 coding DNA: TGCGCCAGCAGCCAAGGCGGCAGCACAGATACGCAGTATTTT. Residues: CASSQGGSTDTQYF.

This chain uses TRBV7-9 with TRBJ2-5; TRBD2 is a possible D gene (5 bases). Germline V gene data show CDR1 as SEHNR and CDR2 as FQNEAQ (reference sequence). The CDR3 has 15 residues. The V end was cut by 1 base, the J end by 3 bases, with 12 bases between. CDR3: CASSLGSGSEETQYF. In DNA form, the CDR3 reads TGTGCCAGCAGCTTAGGGTCTGGGAGCGAAGAGACCCAGTACTTC.

V gene TRBV7-2 combines with J gene TRBJ2-7, with TRBD2 as a possible D gene (6 bases). Trimming cost V 3 bases and J 2 bases, with 26 bases left between them. CDR3 length equals 19 residues. Germline CDR1 SGHTA, CDR2 FQGNSA. The CDR3 protein is CASSFSINGGESCPYEQYF. CDR3 bases: TGTGCCAGCAGCTTTAGCATCAATGGAGGGGAAAGTTGCCCCTACGAGCAGTACTTC.

The rearrangement links TRBV11-2 to TRBJ1-2, with D unclear. The CDR3 length is 14 residues. Per germline, CDR1 SGHAT and CDR2 FQNNGV. Trimming took off 4 bases at V and 2 bases at J, with 11 bases between the two ends. In nucleotides, the CDR3 is TGTGCCAGCAGCTCACTAGGGCCGAACTATGGCTACACCTTC. Its translation is CASSSLGPNYGYTF.

V usage is TRBV30 and J usage is TRBJ1-2; TRBD1 agrees at 12 bases. The CDR3 has 14 amino acids. Germline CDR1 is GTSNPN and CDR2 is SVGIG (reference sequence). With 1 base clipped from V and 8 bases from J, the junction kept 5 bases outside the gene matches. In DNA, the CDR3 is TGTGCCTGGAGTGGGGACAGGGGGCTGGGGGGCTACACCTTC. Encoded protein: CAWSGDRGLGGYTF.

The rearrangement uses TRBV12-2 and TRBJ2-2; the table's D gene call, TRBD2, was not cross checked with the DNA. TRBV12-2 counts as a pseudogene. There are 16 residues in the CDR3. DNA for the CDR3: TGTGCAAGTCGCCCCCGGCGGCGGAATAACACCGGGGAGCTGTTTTTT. As protein: CASRPRRRNNTGELFF.

The rearrangement joins TRBV27 to TRBJ2-7; no clear D gene. Germline V gene sequence: CDR1 MNHEY, CDR2 SMNVEV (reference sequence). The CDR3 has 14 amino acids. The V end was cut by 8 bases, the J end by 1 base, with 15 bases between. The CDR3: CASHLPSRSYEQYF. The CDR3 nucleotides read TGTGCCAGCCACCTACCTAGTAGATCCTACGAGCAGTACTTC.

The table lists this clone with a count of one. The V and J genes are TRBV10-3 and TRBJ2-7; D may be TRBD2 (5 bases). The CDR3 consists of 15 residues. V was clipped by 0 bases and J by 0 bases, with 9 bases between them. CDR1 is ENHRY, CDR2 SYGVKD, per germline. The CDR3 spells CAISESGESSYEQYF. The CDR3 nucleotides are TGTGCCATCAGTGAGTCGGGAGAAAGCTCCTACGAGCAGTACTTC.

V gene TRBV6-1 combines with J gene TRBJ1-1, with D hard to call. The CDR3 is 12 amino acids. Trimming left V 8 bases short and J 7 bases short, with 14 bases between. Germline-derived CDR1 and CDR2 are MNHNS and SASEGT. As DNA, the CDR3 is TGTGCCAGCCTGGAGGCCGAATTTGAAGCTTTCTTT. This codes for CASLEAEFEAFF.

CDR3 coding DNA: TGTGCCAGCAGCGGTCTGAGCACAGATACGCAGTATTTT. Its translation: CASSGLSTDTQYF. The rearrangement uses TRBV9 and TRBJ2-3; D unresolved. CDR3 size: 13 residues. Trimming pared 3 bases from V and 0 bases from J, leaving 5 bases between. The germline V gene encodes CDR1 SGDLS and CDR2 YYNGEE.

A word on this clone: Mismatch with germline at one junction end may stem from a read error. Other DNA sequences in this sample translate to the same CDR3. The V call is TRBV7-2, the J call TRBJ1-5; a possible D gene is TRBD1 (6 bases). The CDR3 extends over 16 amino acids. CDR1 and CDR2 from the germline V gene are SGHTA and FQGNSA. Here the CDR3 reads CASSLGVGGGYQPQHF. CDR3 coding DNA: TGCGCCAGCAGCTTAGGTGTTGGGGGCGGATATCAGCCCCAGCATTTT.

This chain joins TRBV29-1 and TRBJ2-1, with TRBD2 identical over 7 bases. J gave up 4 bases and V 5 bases, and 8 bases lay outside the gene matches. Per germline, CDR1 SQVTM and CDR2 ANQGSEA. This CDR3 is 14 amino acids long. In DNA form, the CDR3 reads TGCAGCGTTTTAGGACTAGACCCGTACAATGAGCAGTTCTTC. It is translated as CSVLGLDPYNEQFF.

The chain uses TRBV12-2 and TRBJ1-5. TRBV12-2 has pseudogene status. The CDR3 consists of 16 residues. DNA of the CDR3: TGTGCAAGTCGATCCTGCGGGGGCCGTAGCAATCAGCCCCAGCATTTT. It yields the protein CASRSCGGRSNQPQHF.

The chain uses TRBV19 and TRBJ2-1; D gene unclear. V lost 4 bases to trimming and J lost 5 bases, with 9 bases between them. CDR1 is LNHDA, CDR2 SQIVND, per germline (reference sequence). The CDR3 has 13 amino acids. For the CDR3, the DNA is TGTGCCAGTAGTAGCGCGGAAAACAATGAGCAGTTCTTC. Translation: CASSSAENNEQFF.

This chain uses TRBV11-3 with TRBJ1-1, with 8 bases that match TRBD1. The V and J ends lost 4 bases and 1 base, in that order; junction bases with no gene match: 8. The CDR3 has 16 residues. Germline V CDR1 and CDR2: SGHNT, YENEEA. The CDR3 sequence is CASSSGQGARNTEAFF. CDR3 DNA sequence: TGTGCCAGCAGCTCCGGGCAGGGGGCCAGGAACACTGAAGCTTTCTTT.

This rearrangement joins TRBV5-6 to TRBJ2-1; possible D gene TRBD2, 6 bases. V was cut by 0 bases and J by 2 bases, with 12 bases left in between. This CDR3 is built from 16 residues. From germline, CDR1 is SGHDT and CDR2 YYEEEE. The CDR3: CASSLGGAGPYNEQFF. DNA of the CDR3: TGTGCCAGCAGCTTGGGCGGGGCAGGGCCCTACAATGAGCAGTTCTTC. The entire variable domain, with the rest obtained from reference TRBV5-6 and TRBJ2-1, is as follows: DAGVTQSPTHLIKTRGQQVTLRCSPKSGHDTVSWYQQALGQGPQFIFQYYEEEERQRGNFPDRFSGHQFPNYSSELNVNALLLGDSALYLCASSLGGAGPYNEQFFGPGTRLTVL.

The chain employs TRBV19 and TRBJ2-7; D is perhaps TRBD2 (5 bases). The ends were cut back, 2 bases at V and 5 bases at J, with 13 bases in the middle. Germline CDR1 LNHDA, CDR2 SQIVND (reference sequence). This CDR3 comprises 14 residues. CDR3 region: CASSILLGSDEQYF. In DNA form, the CDR3 reads TGTGCCAGTAGTATATTGTTAGGTAGCGACGAGCAGTACTTC.

The chain has TRBV6-5 and TRBJ2-1; 9 positions match TRBD2. This CDR3 spans 14 amino acids. In germline, CDR1 is MNHEY, CDR2 SVGAGI. With V trimmed by 2 bases and J by 8 bases, 4 bases remained unmatched. The CDR3 loop reads CASSYSGGFDEQFF. The CDR3 DNA is TGTGCCAGCAGTTACAGCGGGGGGTTTGATGAGCAGTTCTTC.

A remark on this clone: The same CDR3 also results from other DNA sequences found in this sample. The chain employs TRBV19 and TRBJ2-7, with 9 positions matching TRBD1. Trimming cost V 5 bases and J 2 bases; bases outside gene matches: 4. The CDR3 is made up of 14 amino acids. Germline CDR1 is LNHDA and CDR2 is SQIVND (reference sequence). The CDR3 region is CASSPGQGAYEQYF. For the CDR3, the DNA is TGTGCCAGTAGTCCGGGACAGGGAGCCTACGAGCAGTACTTC.

The chain recombines TRBV15 with TRBJ2-7, with 10 nucleotides matching TRBD1. The CDR3 is made up of 16 amino acids. Trimming removed 4 bases from V and 4 bases from J; junction bases left unmatched: 10. Germline V gene data show CDR1 as LNHNV and CDR2 as YYDKDF (reference sequence). CDR3 region: CATSTLRTGGFYEQYF. The CDR3 DNA reads TGTGCCACCAGCACGCTTAGGACAGGGGGTTTTTACGAGCAGTACTTC.

The chain links TRBV19 to TRBJ2-7; D is possibly TRBD1 (6 bases). Germline loops: CDR1 LNHDA, CDR2 SQIVND (reference sequence). There are 15 residues in the CDR3. V dropped 2 bases and J dropped 6 bases, with 17 bases sitting between them. The CDR3: CASSITHVGGSEQYF. The CDR3 bases are TGTGCCAGTAGTATAACGCATGTTGGGGGCTCCGAGCAGTACTTC.

V usage is TRBV4-3 and J usage is TRBJ2-1; 9 bases agree with TRBD1. Germline trimming cut 0 bases from V and 6 bases from J; bases unmatched to any gene: 6. The CDR3 length is 16 residues. Germline V lookup: CDR1 LGHNA, CDR2 YSLEER. In DNA form, the CDR3 reads TGCGCCAGCAGCCAAGATTCTGGACAGGGGAGCAATGAGCAGTTCTTC. Translation gives CASSQDSGQGSNEQFF.

The chain combines TRBV7-9 with TRBJ2-1, with D possibly being TRBD1 (5 bases). Trimming took off 5 bases at V and 0 bases at J, with 11 bases between the two ends. This CDR3 has 15 residues. Germline V gene data show CDR1 as SEHNR and CDR2 as FQNEAQ (reference sequence). CDR3 sequence: CASSRTQSSYNEQFF. CDR3 nucleotide sequence: TGTGCCAGCAGCCGGACACAAAGCTCCTACAATGAGCAGTTCTTC.

The rearrangement uses TRBV27 and TRBJ2-7; 11 nucleotides line up with TRBD1. Germline trimming cut 4 bases from V and 4 bases from J; bases unmatched to any gene: 3. CDR1 is MNHEY and CDR2 is SMNVEV in the germline V gene (reference sequence). The CDR3 sequence is 14 residues long. The CDR3 reads CASSWTGGGYEQYF. In nucleotides, the CDR3 is TGTGCCAGCAGTTGGACAGGGGGCGGGTACGAGCAGTACTTC.

The chain has TRBV9 and TRBJ1-2; TRBD1 agrees at 7 bases. Germline V CDR1 and CDR2: SGDLS, YYNGEE. V shed 4 bases and J 6 bases; nucleotides not matched to a gene: 12. The CDR3 runs 15 residues. The DNA of the CDR3 is TGTGCCAGCAGCATCCACAGGGGTGGAAGGAATGGCTACACCTTC. Translated: CASSIHRGGRNGYTF.